This T cell receptor (beta chain) came from a study of blood T cell repertoires in COVID-19. In the study overall: Italy, Spain and the United States were the sources of the convalescent and acute COVID-19 samples. T cells, B-cell-depleted T cells, or PBMCs provided the cDNA or gDNA that served as material.

V shed 7 bases and J 4 bases; nucleotides not matched to a gene: 9. The CDR3 covers 14 residues. Germline CDR1 and CDR2: SQVTM and ANQGSEA. Per the original data handling: Amplifying reference gene primers gave estimates of nucleated cell counts. Method: immunoSEQ multiplex PCR; TCRdb's copy keeps in-frame clones and lacks some. The DNA gave D and trimming, while V, J and clone size come from that table. The data contain about 95,000 clones, 84% of them singletons. The origin of this receptor is a human donor in a cohort sampled during active COVID-19. The sample comprised peripheral blood. This chain links TRBV29-1 with TRBJ2-1, with 8 positions matching TRBD2. This CDR3 is CSGTSGTLYNEQFF. The CDR3 DNA reads TGCAGCGGAACTAGCGGAACTTTATACAATGAGCAGTTCTTC.